Listed below are T cell receptor beta chains from one sample, sequenced in a study of control samples from healthy donors and cancer patients. Generated by immunoSEQ multiplex PCR, the TCRdb table keeps only in-frame clones and is missing some. The sample contains tens of thousands of clones, approximately 86% of which appear only once. Sequencing input: PBMCs. The receptors stem from a woman aged 45-65 years with lung cancer. Both conserved end residues are trimmed from each CDR3.

v_gene,j_gene,CDR3aa
TRBV30,TRBJ2-5,AWSGQFQETQY
TRBV24-1,TRBJ1-5,ATSGRGASQPQH
TRBV7-9,TRBJ2-7,ASSLSAEGAHEQY
TRBV27,TRBJ2-7,ASTGASSYEQY
TRBV5-1,TRBJ2-5,ASSTGQGWETQY
TRBV4-3,TRBJ2-3,ASRGVGGDTQY
TRBV7-7,TRBJ1-5,ASRVAGGNQPQH
TRBV3-1/TRBV3-2,TRBJ1-2,ASSLTGPNYGYT
TRBV6-6,TRBJ1-3,ASSPTLGRALLTSGNTIY
TRBV19,TRBJ2-2,ASKLAGVGELF
TRBV5-4,TRBJ2-2,ASNTGVAGELF
TRBV7-8,TRBJ1-6,ASSYRTENSPLH
TRBV7-2,TRBJ1-5,ASSLEKGQPQH
TRBV25-1,TRBJ1-1,ASSEMVGTEAF
TRBV28,TRBJ1-5,ASSSTGLDQPQH
TRBV5-4,TRBJ2-6,ASSGTGGSSSGANVLT
TRBV9,TRBJ2-7,ASSVEPGGEQY
TRBV2,TRBJ1-4,ASSLDGNEKLF
TRBV4-3,TRBJ2-2,ASSQMGQGGTGELF
TRBV7-2,TRBJ1-5,ASKGLGNQPQH
TRBV20-1,TRBJ2-2,SASGSTGELF
TRBV5-6,TRBJ2-3,ASSLREQISGDTQY